The 11 T cell receptor beta chains below were found in one sample sequenced in a study of shared clonotypes between healthy human individuals. The method was immunoSEQ multiplex PCR; TCRdb's version includes in-frame clones alone and lacks a portion of them. The profile shows 560,000 or so clones, approximately 96% of them singletons. CD45RO-negative, CCR7-selected cells formed the naive CD8 fraction, which excluded terminally differentiated effector memory CD45RA+ cells. Sequenced: naive CD8+ T cells sorted from blood. These TCRs come from a woman aged 25 to 39 in good health.

The V gene is TRBV2, the J gene TRBJ2-3, with D possibly being TRBD1 (6 bases). The CDR3 is 13 amino acids. From germline, CDR1 is SNHLY and CDR2 FYNNEI. The ends were cut back, 10 bases at V and 0 bases at J, with 11 bases in the middle. CDR3 DNA: TGTGCCAAACGACAGGAGAGCACAGATACGCAGTATTTT. Translating gives CAKRQESTDTQYF.

This clone occurred once. The chain recombines TRBV21-1 with TRBJ2-5; the table's D call TRBD2 went unverified against the DNA. TRBV21-1 is described as a pseudogene. This CDR3 region has 17 residues. CDR3 loop: CASSKGSTSGREETQYF. CDR3 bases: TGTGCCAGCAGCAAGGGTTCGACTAGCGGGAGGGAAGAGACCCAGTACTTC.

This sequence joins TRBV28 and TRBJ1-2, with 7 bases that match TRBD1. The V segment lost 3 bases and the J segment 13 bases; nucleotides outside the gene matches: 11. Germline values: CDR1 MDHEN, CDR2 SYDVKM. This CDR3 spans 13 amino acids. The CDR3 nucleotides read TGTGCCAGCAGTTTCCTAGGGGGCGATCGCTCCACCTTC. Its protein is CASSFLGGDRSTF.

The chain couples TRBV2 to TRBJ2-5; D might be TRBD1 (6 bases). This CDR3 is built from 14 residues. Trimming stripped 4 bases from V and 1 base from J, with 10 bases between. Germline CDR1 is SNHLY and CDR2 is FYNNEI. The CDR3 reads CASSVHRAQETQYF. The CDR3 DNA follows: TGTGCCAGCAGTGTGCACAGGGCCCAAGAGACCCAGTACTTC.

V and J are TRBV11-2 and TRBJ2-7; D is undetermined. Trimming removed 3 bases from V and 4 bases from J, with 7 bases in between. This CDR3 contains 12 residues. In germline, CDR1 is SGHAT, CDR2 FQNNGV. The CDR3 DNA reads TGTGCCAGCAGCTTCGGGCAATACGAGCAGTACTTC. It is translated as CASSFGQYEQYF.

This chain links TRBV5-1 with TRBJ1-1; no clear D. The CDR3 is made up of 13 amino acids. In germline, CDR1 is SGHRS, CDR2 YFSETQ. The V and J ends lost 4 bases and 5 bases respectively, with 12 bases between them. CDR3 nucleotide sequence: TGCGCCAGCAGCACGGACTCTGGGACTGAAGCTTTCTTT. As protein: CASSTDSGTEAFF.

The CDR3 DNA follows: TGTGCCAGCAGCTCGACGTTTGCGTCCGGGACCCAGCCCCAGAAACTGTTTTTT. Translated: CASSSTFASGTQPQKLFF. This sequence joins TRBV13 and TRBJ1-4; D possibly corresponds to TRBD1 (5 bases). V lost 4 bases and J 11 bases, leaving 29 bases between the germline ends. Germline V gene data show CDR1 as PRHDT and CDR2 as FYEKMQ (reference sequence). The CDR3 has 18 residues.

The rearrangement links TRBV19 to TRBJ1-5; D not resolved. V was cut by 0 bases and J by 1 base, with 10 bases left in between. In germline, CDR1 is LNHDA, CDR2 SQIVND (reference sequence). This CDR3 spans 16 amino acids. CDR3 in DNA: TGTGCCAGTAGTATAGATCCGCCGTTGAGCAATCAGCCCCAGCATTTT. Protein sequence: CASSIDPPLSNQPQHF.

The chain joins TRBV7-9 to TRBJ2-7; D is unclear. V lost 2 bases and J 4 bases, leaving 6 bases between the germline ends. Germline lookup yields CDR1 SEHNR and CDR2 FQNEAQ (reference sequence). This CDR3 spans 12 amino acids. The CDR3 nucleotides read TGTGCCAGCAGCTTATCTCAGTACGAGCAGTACTTC. Protein: CASSLSQYEQYF.

This chain joins TRBV29-1 and TRBJ2-7; D might be TRBD1 or TRBD2, each matching 5 bases. From germline, CDR1 is SQVTM and CDR2 ANQGSEA. The CDR3 consists of 15 residues. V was trimmed by 3 bases and J by 3 bases, leaving 18 bases between them. The CDR3 DNA reads TGCAGCGTTGAGGGAAACGGGGCATTCGGCTACGAGCAGTACTTC. As protein: CSVEGNGAFGYEQYF.

The chain recombines TRBV11-1 with TRBJ2-1, with D possibly being TRBD2 (5 bases). The CDR3 runs 12 residues. The V and J ends lost 4 bases and 13 bases respectively, with 14 bases between them. CDR1 SGHAT and CDR2 FQDESV come from the germline V gene (reference sequence). CDR3 DNA sequence: TGTGCCAGCAGCTCCACCGGGGATAGTCAGTTCTTC. Protein sequence: CASSSTGDSQFF.